This passage covers 8 T cell receptor beta chains from one sample sequenced in a study of sequential checkpoint blockade in melanoma. Treatment here: randomized to nivolumab then ipilimumab (arm A) or the reverse (arm B). Sequencing used immunoSEQ multiplex PCR; TCRdb keeps in-frame clones, though not all of them. The sample includes 21,000 or so clones, approximately 78% of them seen just once. Sample: CD8+ T cells sorted from blood (inferred from file names), taken from a patient given nivolumab and ipilimumab in sequence. The receptor source for this set is a human donor with melanoma.

The chain is built from TRBV7-9 and TRBJ2-3; 8 bases are a match to TRBD1. The V and J ends lost 3 bases and 1 base, in that order; junction bases with no gene match: 3. Germline loops: CDR1 SEHNR, CDR2 FQNEAQ (reference sequence). CDR3 length: 15 amino acids. The CDR3 DNA reads as TGTGCCAGCAGCTTGGCGGGACAGGGCACAGATACGCAGTATTTT. Amino acid sequence: CASSLAGQGTDTQYF.

This clone appeared a few times. This chain joins TRBV27 and TRBJ2-6, with 7 bases aligning to TRBD1. The ends lost 6 bases at V and 0 bases at J; junction bases unmatched: 17. Germline lookup yields CDR1 MNHEY and CDR2 SMNVEV (reference sequence). This CDR3 spans 20 amino acids. This CDR3 is CASSSFRDSLFYSGANVLTF. For the CDR3, the DNA is TGTGCCAGCAGCTCCTTTCGGGACAGCCTTTTTTACTCTGGGGCCAACGTCCTGACTTTC. The variable domain in full, completed from reference TRBV27 and TRBJ2-6, reads EAQVTQNPRYLITVTGKKLTVTCSQNMNHEYMSWYRQDPGLGLRQIYYSMNVEVTDKGDVPEGYKVSRKEKRNFPLILESPSPNQTSLYFCASSSFRDSLFYSGANVLTFGAGSRLTVL.

This sequence joins TRBV5-5 and TRBJ2-2; 10 bases align to TRBD1. Germline CDR1 reads SGHKS; CDR2 reads YYEKEE (reference sequence). The CDR3 has 19 amino acids. V lost 4 bases and J lost 1; bases outside the gene matches: 13. Here the CDR3 reads CASSLAGTGVFRNTGELFF. CDR3 nucleotides: TGTGCCAGCAGCCTCGCCGGGACAGGGGTCTTTCGGAACACCGGGGAGCTGTTTTTT.

The rearrangement links TRBV5-8 to TRBJ2-3; D is uncertain. The germline V gene encodes CDR1 SGHTS and CDR2 YDEGEE. The CDR3 totals 10 residues. V lost 7 bases and J lost 10, with 10 bases in between. This chain's CDR3 is CASALSAQYF. CDR3 coding DNA: TGTGCCAGCGCCCTGTCGGCGCAGTATTTT.

V usage is TRBV29-1 and J usage is TRBJ1-2; D may be TRBD1 (5 bases). The CDR3 contains 11 residues. Germline values: CDR1 SQVTM, CDR2 ANQGSEA. Trimming shortened V by 4 bases and J by 6 bases, and 9 bases separated the two germline ends. CDR3 sequence (DNA): TGCAGCGTTGCCAGGGATCATGGCTACACCTTC. Residues: CSVARDHGYTF.

J is TRBJ2-7 and V is TRBV6-1, with a tentative D call TRBD1 (5 bases). Trimming removed 3 bases at V and 0 bases at J, with 9 bases between. CDR1 and CDR2 (germline): MNHNS, SASEGT. This CDR3 is built from 14 residues. The CDR3 sequence: CASSELTASYEQYF. CDR3 in DNA: TGTGCCAGCAGTGAGTTGACAGCCTCCTACGAGCAGTACTTC.

The chain joins TRBV27 to TRBJ2-7; a possible D gene is TRBD2 (6 bases). There are 16 residues in the CDR3. Trimming removed 2 bases at V and 0 bases at J, with 14 bases between. Germline CDR1 and CDR2: MNHEY and SMNVEV (reference sequence). The CDR3 loop is CASSLGSTGLSYEQYF. CDR3 coding DNA: TGTGCCAGCAGTTTAGGGTCGACGGGACTCTCCTACGAGCAGTACTTC.

The chain recombines TRBV2 with TRBJ2-7; D is perhaps TRBD1 (5 bases). The V gene's germline CDR1 is SNHLY and CDR2 FYNNEI. This CDR3 spans 16 amino acids. V was trimmed by 4 bases and J by 0 bases, leaving 16 bases between them. The CDR3 is CASSVKGDSISYEQYF. The CDR3 coding sequence is TGTGCCAGCAGTGTGAAGGGCGACAGCATCTCCTACGAGCAGTACTTC.